In its sample, the clone carrying this TCR beta chain was seen many times. Its antigen is currently unknown. Trimming removed 7 bases at V and 6 bases at J, with 24 bases between. The germline gives CDR1 GTSNPN, CDR2 SVGIG (reference sequence). The CDR3 contains 15 residues. This sample stems from a study of T cells in Graves' hyperthyroidism and ophthalmopathy. Study at large: Blood from the periphery was taken at initial diagnosis, before any treatment.

General study results and limits: Ophthalmopathy onset followed model prediction by a median approximately seven months.

Authors of the study amplified TCR beta CDR3 regions from RNA transcripts. Using the HTBI primer set, a first-round RT-PCR was run on the TCR CDR3. TCRdb re-called the multiplex PCR reads through MiXCR, storing one row per CDR3 protein. The data contain 300,000 to 450,000 distinct CDR3 sequences, about 17% of them singletons. Sequenced: blood. This clonotype was sampled from a woman aged 25 to 39 with Graves' hyperthyroidism that later progressed to Graves' ophthalmopathy. The chain carries TRBV30 and TRBJ1-2, with D unresolved. The CDR3 nucleotides are TGTGCCTCTACCTTGGGTACCGCCTCCCTGAATGGCTACACCTTC. Its protein product is CASTLGTASLNGYTF. The variable domain in full, completed from reference TRBV30 and TRBJ1-2, reads SQTIHQWPATLVQPVGSPLSLECTVEGTSNPNLYWYRQAAGRGLQLLFYSVGIGQISSEVPQNLSASRPQDRQFILSSKKLLLSDSGFYLCASTLGTASLNGYTFGSGTRLTVV.